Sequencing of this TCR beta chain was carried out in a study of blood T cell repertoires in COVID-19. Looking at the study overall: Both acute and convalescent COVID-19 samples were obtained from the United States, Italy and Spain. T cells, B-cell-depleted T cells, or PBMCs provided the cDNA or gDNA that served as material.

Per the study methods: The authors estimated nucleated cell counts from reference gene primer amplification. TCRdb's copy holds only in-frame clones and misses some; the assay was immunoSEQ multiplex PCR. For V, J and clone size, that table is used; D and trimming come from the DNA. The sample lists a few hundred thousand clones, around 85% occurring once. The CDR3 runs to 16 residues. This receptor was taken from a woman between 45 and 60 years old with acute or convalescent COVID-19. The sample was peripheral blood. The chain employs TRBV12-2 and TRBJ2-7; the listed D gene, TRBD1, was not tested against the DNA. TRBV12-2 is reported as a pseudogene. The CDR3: CASRLGRTGYSYEQYF. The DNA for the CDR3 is TGTGCAAGTCGCTTAGGCCGGACAGGATACTCCTACGAGCAGTACTTC.